Below are 7 T cell receptor beta chains sequenced from a single sample in a study of Graves' ophthalmopathy and Graves' hyperthyroidism. RNA transcripts provided the template for amplifying TCR beta CDR3 regions. Investigators did first-round RT-PCR with HTBI primers, then second-round multiplex PCR. TCRdb recomputed calls from the multiplex PCR reads with MiXCR, one row per CDR3 protein. The sample has 300,000 to 400,000 distinct CDR3 sequences; roughly 15% are singletons. The sample taken for sequencing was peripheral blood. The origin of the receptors is an adult man with Graves' ophthalmopathy.

The rearrangement joins TRBV30 to TRBJ2-7, with D unresolved. CDR3 length: 11 residues. In germline, CDR1 is GTSNPN, CDR2 SVGIG (reference sequence). V was pared by 0 bases and J by 7 bases, with 7 bases between. The CDR3 region has the DNA TGTGCCTGGAGTGTATGGGGAGAGCAGTACTTC. It codes for CAWSVWGEQYF.

This clonotype has a count of ten or more. The rearrangement uses TRBV19 and TRBJ1-3; D remains ambiguous. CDR3 length: 12 residues. V was trimmed by 6 bases and J by 5 bases, leaving 8 bases between them. CDR1 is LNHDA, CDR2 SQIVND, per germline (reference sequence). The CDR3 protein is CASSNMRNTIYF. The CDR3 DNA sequence: TGTGCCAGTAGCAACATGAGAAACACCATATATTTT.

This clonotype was seen repeatedly, ten times or more. The V call is TRBV12-3 or TRBV12-4, the J call TRBJ2-5; TRBD2 matches at 9 bases. This CDR3 has 14 residues. Losses at the gene ends were 5 bases for V and 3 bases for J; bases not matched to a gene: 4. The CDR3 spells CASSVSGGKETQYF. The CDR3 DNA is TGTGCCAGCAGTGTTAGCGGGGGCAAAGAGACCCAGTACTTC.

This clonotype was counted many times. The chain has TRBV20-1 and TRBJ1-1; D uncertain. The CDR3 covers 13 residues. Deletions cut 5 bases from V and 4 bases from J, with 14 bases between. CDR1 and CDR2 from the germline V gene are DFQATT and SNEGSKA (reference sequence). The CDR3 region is CSARFGRGTEAFF. The CDR3 DNA sequence: TGCAGTGCTCGATTCGGGCGGGGCACTGAAGCTTTCTTT.

The table lists this clonotype with many counts. The chain combines TRBV4-3 with TRBJ1-1; D might be TRBD1 (5 bases). CDR1 is LGHNA, CDR2 YSLEER, per germline. V lost 0 bases to trimming and J lost 0 bases, with 14 bases between them. This CDR3 is built from 17 residues. The CDR3 nucleotides are TGCGCCAGCAGCCAAGAGGCCCTCGCGGACATGAACACTGAAGCTTTCTTT. Translated: CASSQEALADMNTEAFF.

This clonotype was seen repeatedly, ten times or more. The J gene is TRBJ2-6, the V gene TRBV30, with D hard to call. This CDR3 has 13 amino acids. V shed 3 bases and J shed 0 bases, with 3 bases lying between them. Per germline, CDR1 GTSNPN and CDR2 SVGIG (reference sequence). CDR3 loop: CAWRGSGANVLTF. In DNA, the CDR3 is TGTGCCTGGAGGGGCTCTGGGGCCAACGTCCTGACTTTC. Drawing the rest from reference TRBV30 and TRBJ2-6, the complete variable domain is SQTIHQWPATLVQPVGSPLSLECTVEGTSNPNLYWYRQAAGRGLQLLFYSVGIGQISSEVPQNLSASRPQDRQFILSSKKLLLSDSGFYLCAWRGSGANVLTFGAGSRLTVL.

The chain uses TRBV12-3 or TRBV12-4 and TRBJ2-7, with 7 bases matching TRBD2. CDR3 size: 19 residues. V was clipped by 1 base and J by 3 bases; unmatched bases: 18. As DNA, the CDR3 is TGTGCCAGCAGTTTAGGTTTGGGGTTCGGGGAGGGACCTCACTACGAGCAGTACTTC. Translating it yields CASSLGLGFGEGPHYEQYF.